This section outlines one TCR beta chain sequence together with its context. Its cognate antigen is unknown. TCRdb called the reads again in MiXCR, with one record for every CDR3 protein. Found here are more than 500,000 distinct CDR3 sequences, approximately 15% of them singletons; the top ten hold roughly a quarter. This record comes from a study of T cell repertoires in cytomegalovirus infection. Whole-study context: CMV infection together with matching HLA type was indicated by public TCR beta signatures. Study findings and constraints: Cumulative frequency of public TCR beta families picked out carriers of CMV plus the relevant HLA. Ex vivo responses were dominated by HLA-C-restricted CMV-specific TCR beta clonotypes.

Per germline, CDR1 SGHRS and CDR2 YFSETQ. This CDR3 is 12 amino acids long. V shed 5 bases and J shed 6 bases, with 8 bases lying between them. The receptor comes from a human donor in good health (CMV status not recorded). Some clones in this sample may be carry-over from other donors' samples. This sequence joins TRBV5-1 and TRBJ2-2; D unclear. The specimen sequenced was CD8+ T cells from PBMCs. CDR3 nucleotides: TGCGCCAGCAGAATGGGCGCCGGGGAGCTGTTTTTT. Its translation is CASRMGAGELFF.